This entry lists 4 T cell receptor beta chains sequenced from one sample in a study of control samples from healthy donors and cancer patients. Assay: immunoSEQ multiplex PCR; the TCRdb copy retains only in-frame clones and omits some. This sample's table has about 190,000 clones. The material sequenced was blood. These receptors were obtained from a woman younger than 45 in good health.

The genes are TRBV12-5 and TRBJ2-3; D is undetermined. This CDR3 comprises 13 residues. CDR1 is LGHNT and CDR2 is FRNRAP in the germline V gene. The V end lost 1 base, the J end lost 6 bases, and 8 bases lay between the germline ends. CDR3 nucleotides: TGTGCTAGTGGTTTGGACCAATCTGATACGCAGTATTTT. It encodes CASGLDQSDTQYF.

The rearrangement links TRBV28 to TRBJ1-5; 7 nucleotides line up with TRBD1. The V and J ends lost 3 bases and 7 bases, in that order; junction bases with no gene match: 6. Germline V CDR1 and CDR2: MDHEN, SYDVKM. The CDR3 has 14 residues. CDR3 sequence (DNA): TGTGCCAGCAGTTTGACAGGGAGGGGACAGCCCCAGCATTTT. It yields the protein CASSLTGRGQPQHF.

The chain couples TRBV5-1 to TRBJ2-5, with D possibly being TRBD2 (6 bases). Per the germline V gene, CDR1 is SGHRS and CDR2 is YFSETQ. The ends were cut back, 0 bases at V and 4 bases at J, with 16 bases in the middle. CDR3 length equals 16 residues. The CDR3 reads CASSLDQAVGGETQYF. CDR3 sequence (DNA): TGCGCCAGCAGCTTGGACCAGGCAGTGGGAGGAGAGACCCAGTACTTC.

DNA of the CDR3: TGTGCCAGTAGTAAGGCGTCGACAGGGGGGGGAAACACTGAAGCTTTCTTT. Amino acid sequence: CASSKASTGGGNTEAFF. The rearrangement links TRBV19 to TRBJ1-1; 9 bases match TRBD1. The CDR3 has 17 residues. V lost 4 bases to trimming and J lost 2 bases; unmatched junction nucleotides: 11. Germline CDR1 LNHDA, CDR2 SQIVND (reference sequence).